This T cell receptor (beta chain) was recorded in a study of cytomegalovirus exposure and HLA in healthy donors. This CDR3 is built from 13 residues. In germline, CDR1 is MRHNA, CDR2 SNTAGT. Deletions cut 4 bases from V and 2 bases from J, with 7 bases between. The PCR employed 60 Vbeta primers together with 13 Jbeta primers. The repertoire was sequenced with immunoSEQ multiplex PCR; TCRdb's copy has only in-frame clones and lacks some. The data contain some 150,000 clones, less than 80% of them singletons. This clone appeared a few times. V is TRBV6-4 and J is TRBJ2-3, with TRBD2 as a possible D gene (6 bases). The clonotype originates from a man aged 35-49 years in good health and CMV-seronegative. The source material was PBMCs. The CDR3: CASSAGATDTQYF. As DNA, the CDR3 is TGTGCCAGCAGTGCGGGAGCCACAGATACGCAGTATTTT.